This T cell receptor (beta chain) stems from a study of identical twins. Study-wide results and caveats: Cross-sectional statistical analysis was relied on for the conclusions, without the same donors being followed. There were fewer insertions in abundant cord blood beta clonotypes, but memory repertoires showed no such pattern. Twin-shared out-of-frame alpha sequences showed excess low generation probability.

A single record per CDR3 protein comes from TCRdb applying MiXCR to the 5' RACE reads. The sample lists 450,000 or so distinct CDR3 sequences; about 18% were seen once. This clonotype came up a few times. Its antigen is currently unknown. This TCR was sampled from a man aged 45-60 years in good health. The specimen was naive T cells sorted from blood.

This CDR3 reads CASSLRKAGGSPDTQYF. DNA for the CDR3: TGTGCCAGCAGTTTAAGGAAAGCGGGGGGCTCACCAGATACGCAGTATTTT. The V call is TRBV27, the J call TRBJ2-3, with TRBD2 identical over 9 bases. V dropped 2 bases and J dropped 4; count of bases not matched to a gene: 10. There are 17 residues in the CDR3. Germline V gene data show CDR1 as MNHEY and CDR2 as SMNVEV (reference sequence).